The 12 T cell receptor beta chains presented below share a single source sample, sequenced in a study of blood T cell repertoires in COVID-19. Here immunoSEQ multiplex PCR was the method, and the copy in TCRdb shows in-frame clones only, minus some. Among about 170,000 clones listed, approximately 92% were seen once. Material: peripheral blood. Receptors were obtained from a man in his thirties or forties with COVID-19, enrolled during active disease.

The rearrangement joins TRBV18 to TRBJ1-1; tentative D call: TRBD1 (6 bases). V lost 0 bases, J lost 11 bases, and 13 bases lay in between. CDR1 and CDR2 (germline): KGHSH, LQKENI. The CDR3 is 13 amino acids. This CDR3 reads CASSPPPGQGAFF. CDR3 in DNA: TGTGCCAGCTCACCACCCCCCGGGCAGGGGGCTTTCTTT.

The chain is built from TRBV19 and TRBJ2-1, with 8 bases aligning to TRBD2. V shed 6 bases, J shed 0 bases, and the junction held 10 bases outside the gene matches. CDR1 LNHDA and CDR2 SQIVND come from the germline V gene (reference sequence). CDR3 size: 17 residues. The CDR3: CASRPTSGAYSYNEQFF. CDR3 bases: TGTGCCAGTAGACCAACTAGCGGCGCCTACTCCTACAATGAGCAGTTCTTC. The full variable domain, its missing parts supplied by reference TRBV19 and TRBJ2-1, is DGGITQSPKYLFRKEGQNVTLSCEQNLNHDAMYWYRQDPGQGLRLIYYSQIVNDFQKGDIAEGYSVSREKKESFPLTVTSAQKNPTAFYLCASRPTSGAYSYNEQFFGPGTRLTVL.

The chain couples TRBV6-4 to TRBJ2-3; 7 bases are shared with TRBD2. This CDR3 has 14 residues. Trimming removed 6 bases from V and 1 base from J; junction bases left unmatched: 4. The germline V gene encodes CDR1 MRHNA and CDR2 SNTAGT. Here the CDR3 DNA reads TGTGCCAGCAGCCGGGAGGTGGGCACAGATACGCAGTATTTT. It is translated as CASSREVGTDTQYF.

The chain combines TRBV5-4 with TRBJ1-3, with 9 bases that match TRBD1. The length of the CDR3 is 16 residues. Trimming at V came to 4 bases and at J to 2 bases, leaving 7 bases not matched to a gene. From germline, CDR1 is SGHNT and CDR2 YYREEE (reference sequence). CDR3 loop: CASSKDRGLAGNTIYF. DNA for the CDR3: TGTGCCAGCAGCAAGGACAGGGGATTGGCTGGAAACACCATATATTTT.

In DNA form, the CDR3 reads TGTGCCAGCAGTTACGGAACTAGCGCAGACTCCTACGAGCAGTACTTC. Translation gives CASSYGTSADSYEQYF. This chain joins TRBV6-5 and TRBJ2-7; 7 positions match TRBD2. The CDR3 runs to 16 residues. The germline CDR1 and CDR2 sequences are MNHEY and SVGAGI. Trimming at V came to 2 bases and at J to 0 bases, leaving 7 bases not matched to a gene.

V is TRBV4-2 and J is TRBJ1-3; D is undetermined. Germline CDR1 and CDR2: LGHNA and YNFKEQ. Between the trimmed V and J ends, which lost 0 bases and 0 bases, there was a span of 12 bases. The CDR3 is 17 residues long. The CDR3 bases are TGTGCCAGCAGCCAAGAGTCAGTTCCTTACTCTGGAAACACCATATATTTT. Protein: CASSQESVPYSGNTIYF.

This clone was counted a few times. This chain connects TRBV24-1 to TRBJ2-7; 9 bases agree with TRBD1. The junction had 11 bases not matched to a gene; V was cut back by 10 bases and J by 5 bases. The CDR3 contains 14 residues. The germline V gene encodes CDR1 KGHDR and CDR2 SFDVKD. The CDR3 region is CATSNRDRVDEQYF. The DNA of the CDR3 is TGTGCCACATCCAACCGGGACAGGGTGGACGAGCAGTACTTC.

In nucleotides, the CDR3 is TGCAGCGTTGAAGGGCTTGCAGGGAGGTTTTACAATGAGCAGTTCTTC. It yields the protein CSVEGLAGRFYNEQFF. The chain recombines TRBV29-1 with TRBJ2-1, with a weak D call TRBD2 (6 bases). This CDR3 comprises 16 residues. Trimming shortened V by 1 base and J by 4 bases, and 17 bases separated the two germline ends. Germline-derived CDR1 and CDR2 are SQVTM and ANQGSEA.

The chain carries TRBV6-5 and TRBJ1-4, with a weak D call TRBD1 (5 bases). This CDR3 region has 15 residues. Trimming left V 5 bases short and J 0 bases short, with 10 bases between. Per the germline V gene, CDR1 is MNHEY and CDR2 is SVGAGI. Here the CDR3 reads CASSLQGATNEKLFF. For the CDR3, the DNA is TGTGCCAGCAGTCTACAAGGGGCAACTAATGAAAAACTGTTTTTT.

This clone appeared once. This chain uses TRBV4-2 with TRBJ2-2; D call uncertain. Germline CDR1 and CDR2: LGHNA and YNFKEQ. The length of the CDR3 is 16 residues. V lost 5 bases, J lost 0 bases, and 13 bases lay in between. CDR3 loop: CASSIEESANTGELFF. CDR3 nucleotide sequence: TGTGCCAGCAGCATTGAGGAGTCTGCGAACACCGGGGAGCTGTTTTTT.

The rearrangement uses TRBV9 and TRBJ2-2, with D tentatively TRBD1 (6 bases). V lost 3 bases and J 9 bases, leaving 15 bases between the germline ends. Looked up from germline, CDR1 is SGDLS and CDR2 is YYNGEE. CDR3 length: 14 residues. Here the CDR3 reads CASSARQDGRELFF. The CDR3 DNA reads TGTGCCAGCAGCGCAAGACAGGATGGCAGGGAGCTGTTTTTT.

CDR3 sequence (DNA): TGTGCCAGCAGTCGGGTGGGGAGGACGCCCGGGGAGCTGTTTTTT. Translated: CASSRVGRTPGELFF. The chain combines TRBV6-6 with TRBJ2-2; the D gene is possibly TRBD2 (6 bases). The CDR3 runs to 15 residues. The germline gives CDR1 MNHNY, CDR2 SVGAGI (reference sequence). Trimming shortened V by 5 bases and J by 6 bases, and 16 bases separated the two germline ends.